These 23 T cell receptor beta chains were sequenced from one sample in a study of Ad26.COV2.S vaccination and SARS-CoV-2 variants (dated by TCRdb to the early 2020s). Library generation was performed with the immunoSEQ multiplex PCR assay. Entries here come from immuneACCESS through TCRdb and include only in-frame sequences with V and J called. Some clones fail to appear in such tables; in the studies checked, an unresolved V gene covers under half of the shortfall, and the cause of the remainder is unknown. This sample is represented by some 340,000 clones; approximately 80% of them were singletons. The ten largest clones capture 2% to 2.5% of the sample. Interpreted using the paper, the treatment or condition label stands for: 15 to 20 received Ad26.COV2.S at low or high dose, single or two shots; roughly 5 received placebo; per-sample allocation not given. Repertoires of vaccine and placebo recipients were sequenced from samples collected on day 63 after the first injection.

The sample here was peripheral blood, taken in a trial of Ad26.COV2.S vaccine versus placebo. These receptors originate from a person aged 18-60 years who received the Ad26.COV2.S COVID-19 vaccine or a placebo.

V gene TRBV29-1 combines with J gene TRBJ2-7; D is perhaps TRBD1 or TRBD2 (7 bases each). V was cut by 6 bases and J by 7 bases, with 16 bases left in between. The germline V gene has CDR1 SQVTM and CDR2 ANQGSEA. CDR3 length: 12 residues. This CDR3 is CSVRGTDSEQYF. DNA of the CDR3: TGCAGCGTGCGGGGGACAGATAGTGAGCAGTACTTC.

The V and J genes are TRBV27 and TRBJ1-2; 8 nucleotides align to TRBD1. Unmatched junction bases numbered 3, after V lost 5 bases and J lost 4 bases. Germline CDR1 is MNHEY and CDR2 is SMNVEV (reference sequence). There are 13 residues in the CDR3. In DNA form, the CDR3 reads TGTGCCAGCAGTCAGACAGGGGCCTATGGCTACACCTTC. Translating it yields CASSQTGAYGYTF.

This chain joins TRBV12-3 or TRBV12-4 and TRBJ1-2; TRBD1 is a possible D gene (5 bases). Trimming cost V 3 bases and J 8 bases, with 13 bases left between them. The CDR3 is made up of 13 amino acids. CDR3 in amino acids: CASSFRVVWGYTF. CDR3 bases: TGTGCCAGCAGTTTCAGGGTGGTTTGGGGCTACACCTTC.

V gene TRBV4-2 combines with J gene TRBJ2-1; 9 bases are shared with TRBD2. Germline V gene lookup returns CDR1 LGHNA and CDR2 YNFKEQ. V trimming: 1 base; J trimming: 8 bases; junction bases outside the gene matches: 6. The CDR3 covers 15 residues. The CDR3 DNA follows: TGTGCCAGCAGCCAAGTCCCGTCTAGCGGGGATGAGCAGTTCTTC. It codes for CASSQVPSSGDEQFF.

The genes are TRBV29-1 and TRBJ2-1; D ambiguous. Between the trimmed V and J ends, which lost 4 bases and 6 bases, there was a span of 10 bases. CDR3 length equals 12 residues. CDR1 is SQVTM and CDR2 is ANQGSEA in the germline V gene. In DNA form, the CDR3 reads TGCAGCGTTGTGGCAGTGGCCAATGAGCAGTTCTTC. Residues: CSVVAVANEQFF.

The chain carries TRBV5-1 and TRBJ2-3, with 8 bases aligning to TRBD1. Germline trimming cut 3 bases from V and 4 bases from J; bases unmatched to any gene: 4. The CDR3 is 14 amino acids. Germline CDR1 and CDR2: SGHRS and YFSETQ. CDR3 coding DNA: TGCGCCAGCAGCTCGGGACAGGCGGCAGATACGCAGTATTTT. Translating gives CASSSGQAADTQYF.

In this sample, this clone turned up once. This chain connects TRBV5-1 to TRBJ2-2; D is uncertain. The germline V gene has CDR1 SGHRS and CDR2 YFSETQ. This CDR3 has 13 residues. The V gene lost 3 bases and the J gene lost 5 bases, with 8 bases spanning the gap. CDR3 amino acids: CASSYSDTGELFF. CDR3 DNA: TGCGCCAGCAGCTACTCCGATACCGGGGAGCTGTTTTTT.

V and J are TRBV27 and TRBJ1-2; D remains ambiguous. From germline, CDR1 is MNHEY and CDR2 SMNVEV (reference sequence). This CDR3 is built from 17 residues. V was cut by 3 bases and J by 2 bases, with 19 bases left in between. The CDR3 bases are TGTGCCAGCAGTTTCTTTGCCGGCAGGCAACCCAACTATGGCTACACCTTC. Translation: CASSFFAGRQPNYGYTF.

The chain recombines TRBV11-2 with TRBJ1-1; TRBD1 matches 7 bases. The CDR3 is 16 amino acids. Germline-derived CDR1 and CDR2 are SGHAT and FQNNGV. V was clipped by 0 bases and J by 0 bases; unmatched bases: 4. In nucleotides, the CDR3 is TGTGCCAGCAGCTTAGATCCGACAGGGATGAACACTGAAGCTTTCTTT. Amino acids: CASSLDPTGMNTEAFF.

This clone was seen a single time. The chain carries TRBV28 and TRBJ2-5; TRBD2 agrees at 7 bases. CDR1 MDHEN and CDR2 SYDVKM come from the germline V gene. The CDR3 is 13 residues long. V lost 8 bases and J lost 5; bases outside the gene matches: 8. The CDR3 coding sequence is TGTGCCAGCTTTCGGGGAGGGTTGGAGACCCAGTACTTC. Its translation: CASFRGGLETQYF.

This chain joins TRBV19 and TRBJ1-6; no reliable D call. This CDR3 has 14 amino acids. V shed 7 bases and J shed 5 bases, with 12 bases lying between them. Germline loops: CDR1 LNHDA, CDR2 SQIVND (reference sequence). The CDR3 spells CASKGRVDNSPLHF. The CDR3 DNA follows: TGTGCCAGTAAAGGGAGGGTGGATAATTCACCCCTCCACTTT. The variable domain in full, completed from reference TRBV19 and TRBJ1-6, reads DGGITQSPKYLFRKEGQNVTLSCEQNLNHDAMYWYRQDPGQGLRLIYYSQIVNDFQKGDIAEGYSVSREKKESFPLTVTSAQKNPTAFYLCASKGRVDNSPLHFGNGTRLTVT.

The chain uses TRBV7-9 and TRBJ2-3, with unresolved D. There are 11 residues in the CDR3. The germline V gene has CDR1 SEHNR and CDR2 FQNEAQ (reference sequence). Trimming shortened V by 1 base and J by 8 bases, and 4 bases separated the two germline ends. CDR3 in amino acids: CASSLEVTQYF. The CDR3 DNA follows: TGTGCCAGCAGCTTAGAAGTTACGCAGTATTTT. Using reference TRBV7-9 and TRBJ2-3 for the parts outside the CDR3, the full variable domain is DTGVSQNPRHKITKRGQNVTFRCDPISEHNRLYWYRQTLGQGPEFLTYFQNEAQLEKSRLLSDRFSAERPKGSFSTLEIQRTEQGDSAMYLCASSLEVTQYFGPGTRLTVL.

The chain couples TRBV27 to TRBJ1-6; 8 positions agree with TRBD1. This CDR3 region has 18 residues. V dropped 6 bases and J dropped 4; count of bases not matched to a gene: 14. Per germline, CDR1 MNHEY and CDR2 SMNVEV (reference sequence). In DNA, the CDR3 is TGTGCCAGCAGCCGTTTTACCCCCAACAGGGGGTATAATTCACCCCTCCACTTT. It codes for CASSRFTPNRGYNSPLHF.

V and J are TRBV5-1 and TRBJ2-1; no clear D gene. The germline CDR1 and CDR2 sequences are SGHRS and YFSETQ. The V gene lost 0 bases and the J gene lost 10 bases, with 8 bases spanning the gap. CDR3 length: 12 residues. CDR3 loop: CASSLAHREQFF. DNA for the CDR3: TGCGCCAGCAGCTTGGCTCACCGAGAGCAGTTCTTC.

The genes are TRBV29-1 and TRBJ2-7, with TRBD1 matching 8 bases. CDR3 length: 11 residues. Trimming removed 2 bases from V and 6 bases from J; junction bases left unmatched: 0. Germline V CDR1 and CDR2: SQVTM, ANQGSEA. Here the CDR3 reads CSVEQGAEQYF. The CDR3 DNA is TGCAGCGTTGAACAGGGGGCCGAGCAGTACTTC.

This sequence joins TRBV9 and TRBJ2-1; D may be TRBD2 (6 bases). CDR1 is SGDLS, CDR2 YYNGEE, per germline. The CDR3 covers 15 residues. V lost 0 bases to trimming and J lost 4 bases, with 11 bases between them. The CDR3 here is CASSVDGGVYNEQFF. The CDR3, as DNA: TGTGCCAGCAGCGTAGACGGGGGAGTTTACAATGAGCAGTTCTTC.

A note on this clone: This CDR3 is also generated by other DNA sequences in the sample. This chain's CDR3 is CASSTNTGELFF. Written as DNA, the CDR3 is TGTGCCAGCAGTACGAACACCGGGGAGCTGTTTTTT. J is TRBJ2-2 and V is TRBV12-3 or TRBV12-4, with D unclear. With 5 bases removed from V and 0 bases from J, the gap between germline ends came to 1 base. There are 12 residues in the CDR3.

The V gene is TRBV5-1, the J gene TRBJ2-6; 7 bases line up with TRBD1. Unmatched junction bases numbered 1, after V lost 4 bases and J lost 0 bases. This CDR3 has 15 amino acids. Germline loops: CDR1 SGHRS, CDR2 YFSETQ. CDR3 nucleotides: TGCGCCAGCAGCCGGGACAGCTCTGGGGCCAACGTCCTGACTTTC. This codes for CASSRDSSGANVLTF.

This clone appeared once. This chain joins TRBV5-1 and TRBJ1-5, with D possibly TRBD1 on 5 matching bases. Trimming stripped 0 bases from V and 2 bases from J, with 9 bases between. The CDR3 is made up of 15 amino acids. Germline V gene lookup returns CDR1 SGHRS and CDR2 YFSETQ. In nucleotides, the CDR3 is TGCGCCAGCAGCTTGGCTGGGGCGGGCAATCAGCCCCAGCATTTT. This encodes CASSLAGAGNQPQHF. Variable domain in full (rest from reference TRBV5-1 and TRBJ1-5): KAGVTQTPRYLIKTRGQQVTLSCSPISGHRSVSWYQQTPGQGLQFLFEYFSETQRNKGNFPGRFSGRQFSNSRSEMNVSTLELGDSALYLCASSLAGAGNQPQHFGDGTRLSIL.

The V gene is TRBV4-1, the J gene TRBJ1-2, with D uncertain. The germline V gene encodes CDR1 MGHRA and CDR2 YSYEKL. The CDR3 runs to 13 residues. Trimming removed 6 bases from V and 2 bases from J, with 10 bases in between. CDR3 sequence: CASRGPDNYGYTF. The CDR3 bases are TGCGCCAGCAGAGGGCCGGACAACTATGGCTACACCTTC.

The V gene is TRBV28, the J gene TRBJ2-2; D assignment may be TRBD1 or TRBD2 (6 bases each). CDR1 is MDHEN and CDR2 is SYDVKM in the germline V gene. This CDR3 region has 15 residues. Trimming took 6 bases from V and 0 from J, leaving 11 bases between them. CDR3 bases: TGTGCCAGCAGCTCCGGGGGCCCGAACACCGGGGAGCTGTTTTTT. This codes for CASSSGGPNTGELFF.

CDR3 loop: CASSPRAGGRETQYF. As DNA, the CDR3 is TGTGCCAGCAGCCCGAGAGCGGGGGGGCGAGAGACCCAGTACTTC. V is TRBV11-3 and J is TRBJ2-5; TRBD2 agrees at 10 bases. CDR3 size: 15 residues. The V segment lost 5 bases and the J segment 4 bases; nucleotides outside the gene matches: 7. The germline V gene has CDR1 SGHNT and CDR2 YENEEA.

The chain has TRBV5-1 and TRBJ2-7; D is possibly TRBD2 (6 bases). Germline assignment: CDR1 SGHRS and CDR2 YFSETQ. Deletions cut 2 bases from V and 1 base from J, with 16 bases between. The CDR3 has 16 residues. As DNA, the CDR3 is TGCGCCAGCAGCTTCGTGACCCCCCGGGGGTCCTACGAGCAGTACTTC. It codes for CASSFVTPRGSYEQYF.